The 23 T cell receptor beta chains presented below share a single source sample, sequenced in a study of T cells in Graves' hyperthyroidism and ophthalmopathy. Amplified regions were TCR beta CDR3 sequences from RNA transcripts. In the first-round RT-PCR of the TCR CDR3, the HTBI primer set was used. A single record per CDR3 protein comes from TCRdb applying MiXCR to the multiplex PCR reads. The repertoire holds 600,000 or so distinct CDR3 sequences, with 35% to 55% as singletons. Input material: peripheral blood or thyroid tissue (not recorded which). Receptor source: a woman younger than 30 with Graves' hyperthyroidism.

The V and J genes are TRBV7-6 and TRBJ2-7; D remains ambiguous. CDR1 SGHVS and CDR2 FNYEAQ come from the germline V gene. The CDR3 has 11 residues. Trimming pared 6 bases from V and 4 bases from J, leaving 7 bases between. CDR3 coding DNA: TGTGCCAGCAGAAGCGTGTACGAGCAGTACTTC. Its translation: CASRSVYEQYF.

This clonotype appeared a few times. Sequence at one end of the junction differs from germline and may be a read error. The chain recombines TRBV7-9 with TRBJ2-5; perhaps TRBD1 as D (6 bases). CDR3 length: 14 amino acids. Germline lookup yields CDR1 SEHNR and CDR2 FQNEAQ (reference sequence). The CDR3 bases are TGCGCCAGCAGCCACCTGACAGGCGGAGAGACCCAGTACTTC. This translates into CASSHLTGGETQYF.

Worth noting for this clonotype: It may be a read error: a sequence one base away is much more abundant. The chain employs TRBV29-1 and TRBJ2-5, with D perhaps being TRBD1 or TRBD2 (5 bases each). The germline CDR1 and CDR2 sequences are SQVTM and ANQGSEA. The CDR3 is 14 residues long. Trimming left V 4 bases short and J 7 bases short, with 19 bases between. The CDR3 nucleotides are TGCAGCGTTGCCGGGACGGAAAAGGATGGGACCCAGTACTTC. It translates to CSVAGTEKDGTQYF. Full variable domain (remainder filled in from reference TRBV29-1 and TRBJ2-5): SAVISQKPSRDICQRGTSLTIQCQVDSQVTMMFWYRQQPGQSLTLIATANQGSEATYESGFVIDKFPISRPNLTFSTLTVSNMSPEDSSIYLCSVAGTEKDGTQYFGPGTRLLVL.

This clonotype has at least ten counts. The chain carries TRBV10-3 and TRBJ1-4; 7 nucleotides match TRBD1. The CDR3 covers 15 residues. The V gene end was trimmed by 3 bases and the J gene end by 3 bases; junction bases not matched to a gene: 4. CDR1 is ENHRY and CDR2 is SYGVKD in the germline V gene. The CDR3 loop is CAISDWTGSNEKLFF. CDR3 in DNA: TGTGCCATCAGTGATTGGACAGGTTCTAATGAAAAACTGTTTTTT.

V gene TRBV20-1 combines with J gene TRBJ2-2; D might be TRBD2 (6 bases). The V end was cut by 6 bases, the J end by 2 bases, with 10 bases between. Germline CDR1 reads DFQATT; CDR2 reads SNEGSKA (reference sequence). CDR3 size: 13 residues. The CDR3 DNA is TGCAGTGCCTCCGGGACTAACACCGGGGAGCTGTTTTTT. Protein: CSASGTNTGELFF.

The J gene is TRBJ1-1, the V gene TRBV5-1; TRBD1 might be the D (5 bases). Trimming cost V 4 bases and J 3 bases, with 13 bases left between them. In germline, CDR1 is SGHRS, CDR2 YFSETQ. This CDR3 region has 14 residues. CDR3 residues: CASSARGVDTEAFF. The CDR3 bases are TGCGCCAGCAGCGCCCGGGGGGTGGACACTGAAGCTTTCTTT.

The genes are TRBV29-1 and TRBJ1-1; D remains unclear. The V gene's germline CDR1 is SQVTM and CDR2 ANQGSEA. The CDR3 spans 11 residues. Deletions cut 0 bases from V and 8 bases from J, with 7 bases between. The CDR3 DNA sequence: TGCAGCGTTGAAGATGGCCAGGAAGCTTTCTTT. Its translation is CSVEDGQEAFF. Full variable domain (outside the CDR3, taken from reference TRBV29-1 and TRBJ1-1): SAVISQKPSRDICQRGTSLTIQCQVDSQVTMMFWYRQQPGQSLTLIATANQGSEATYESGFVIDKFPISRPNLTFSTLTVSNMSPEDSSIYLCSVEDGQEAFFGQGTRLTVV.

The chain joins TRBV20-1 to TRBJ1-2, with a tentative D call TRBD1 (6 bases). Trimming removed 7 bases at V and 1 base at J, with 19 bases between. This CDR3 has 15 amino acids. Germline CDR1 and CDR2: DFQATT and SNEGSKA (reference sequence). The CDR3 sequence is CSGRLPGHFNYGYTF. CDR3 coding DNA: TGCAGTGGAAGGCTTCCGGGACACTTTAACTATGGCTACACCTTC.

This clonotype showed up many times. This sequence may be a read error, since a much larger clone differs from it by one base. This chain joins TRBV7-3 and TRBJ2-2; no clear D. Trimming removed 1 base at V and 7 bases at J, with 4 bases between. This CDR3 contains 12 residues. Germline CDR1 is SGHTA and CDR2 is FQGTGA. DNA for the CDR3: TGTGCCAGCAGCTTAATGAACGGGGAGCTGTTTTTT. Translating it yields CASSLMNGELFF.

The table lists this clonotype with a few counts. The rearrangement links TRBV2 to TRBJ2-5; D gene ambiguous. CDR1 is SNHLY, CDR2 FYNNEI, per germline. With 4 bases removed from V and 2 bases from J, the gap between germline ends came to 11 bases. The CDR3 sequence is 14 residues long. The CDR3 reads CASSGSRVQETQYF. In nucleotides, the CDR3 is TGTGCCAGCAGTGGTTCTCGGGTACAAGAGACCCAGTACTTC.

The chain carries TRBV6-5 and TRBJ1-5, with 7 bases fitting TRBD1. CDR3 length equals 16 residues. Germline loops: CDR1 MNHEY, CDR2 SVGAGI. V shed 2 bases and J 6 bases; nucleotides not matched to a gene: 10. CDR3: CASSYLGNRDSQPQHF. DNA of the CDR3: TGTGCCAGCAGTTACCTAGGGAACAGGGACAGTCAGCCCCAGCATTTT.

This clonotype turned up a few times. This chain connects TRBV12-3 or TRBV12-4 to TRBJ2-7; TRBD1 agrees at 7 bases. This CDR3 spans 14 amino acids. V trimming: 6 bases; J trimming: 4 bases; junction bases outside the gene matches: 9. CDR3 in amino acids: CASRTSGQSYEQYF. DNA for the CDR3: TGTGCCAGCAGAACATCGGGACAGTCGTACGAGCAGTACTTC.

The rearrangement joins TRBV29-1 to TRBJ2-5; TRBD2 is a possible D gene (6 bases). V was trimmed by 8 bases and J by 4 bases, leaving 11 bases between them. Germline V gives CDR1 SQVTM, CDR2 ANQGSEA. The CDR3 is 11 residues long. DNA of the CDR3: TGCAGCACCCAGGAGGGAGAGACCCAGTACTTC. The encoded protein is CSTQEGETQYF.

The V call is TRBV2, the J call TRBJ1-5; 7 nucleotides agree with TRBD1. The CDR3 totals 16 residues. V dropped 6 bases and J dropped 4; count of bases not matched to a gene: 12. Germline CDR1 and CDR2: SNHLY and FYNNEI. CDR3 sequence (DNA): TGTGCCAGCAGATCCTCAGGGGGGGATAAGAATCAGCCCCAGCATTTT. Amino acid sequence: CASRSSGGDKNQPQHF.

The chain joins TRBV7-8 to TRBJ2-5, with TRBD1 identical over 11 bases. With V trimmed by 3 bases and J by 5 bases, 8 bases remained unmatched. Looked up from germline, CDR1 is SGHVS and CDR2 is FQNEAQ. The length of the CDR3 is 16 residues. The CDR3 protein is CASSLAGTGGSETQYF. The CDR3 region has the DNA TGTGCCAGCAGCTTGGCCGGGACAGGGGGATCTGAGACCCAGTACTTC.

This clonotype has a handful of counts. The chain combines TRBV6-4 with TRBJ1-3; D remains unclear. The length of the CDR3 is 13 residues. CDR1 is MRHNA and CDR2 is SNTAGT in the germline V gene. Trimming pared 5 bases from V and 4 bases from J, leaving 9 bases between. The DNA for the CDR3 is TGTGCCAGCAGTTATTTGTCCGGAAACACCATATATTTT. Residues: CASSYLSGNTIYF.

This clonotype has a handful of counts. V and J are TRBV2 and TRBJ1-6; D gene unclear. Germline V gene sequence: CDR1 SNHLY, CDR2 FYNNEI. The CDR3 contains 14 residues. The ends were cut back, 7 bases at V and 4 bases at J, with 11 bases in the middle. In DNA, the CDR3 is TGTGCCAGCATTGGTCAGAAATATAATTCACCCCTCCACTTT. Translation: CASIGQKYNSPLHF.

Points on this clonotype: One junction end disagrees with the germline gene, perhaps due to a read error. The CDR3 is CARTGTADEARTGTF. DNA for the CDR3: TGTGCCCGCACCGGGACAGCGGATGAAGCGCGAACAGGGACCTTT. V gene TRBV2 combines with J gene TRBJ1-2; 7 nucleotides agree with TRBD1. There are 15 residues in the CDR3. The germline V gene encodes CDR1 SNHLY and CDR2 FYNNEI.

The chain is built from TRBV19 and TRBJ2-5; unclear D gene. Trimming removed 9 bases at V and 4 bases at J, with 15 bases between. This CDR3 is built from 13 residues. Germline assignment: CDR1 LNHDA and CDR2 SQIVND (reference sequence). CDR3 sequence: CASSQPGIETQYF. The CDR3 nucleotides are TGTGCCAGCAGCCAACCGGGCATAGAGACCCAGTACTTC.

The chain combines TRBV10-3 with TRBJ2-1; D is unclear. There are 14 residues in the CDR3. CDR1 and CDR2 (germline): ENHRY, SYGVKD. V was shortened by 0 bases and J by 2 bases, with 5 bases between the two germline ends. The CDR3 is CAISESSTYNEQFF. In DNA, the CDR3 is TGTGCCATCAGTGAGTCTAGTACCTACAATGAGCAGTTCTTC.

The chain combines TRBV10-3 with TRBJ2-3; D call uncertain. This CDR3 is 13 amino acids long. V was cut by 4 bases and J by 1 base, with 6 bases left in between. Germline assignment: CDR1 ENHRY and CDR2 SYGVKD. The CDR3 spells CAISAQGTDTQYF. In DNA form, the CDR3 reads TGTGCCATCAGTGCGCAGGGCACAGATACGCAGTATTTT.

J is TRBJ1-3 and V is TRBV7-9; no clear D. Germline CDR1 reads SEHNR; CDR2 reads FQNEAQ (reference sequence). V lost 1 base to trimming and J lost 8 bases, with 12 bases between them. CDR3 length equals 14 residues. The CDR3 loop is CASSLGLGYDTIYF. The CDR3 DNA sequence: TGTGCCAGCAGCTTAGGATTGGGGTACGACACCATATATTTT.

The J gene is TRBJ2-7, the V gene TRBV29-1; 7 bases map to TRBD1. In germline, CDR1 is SQVTM, CDR2 ANQGSEA. The J segment lost 0 bases and the V segment lost 6 bases, leaving 2 bases of the junction unmatched. This CDR3 is built from 12 residues. CDR3 bases: TGCAGCGTACGGGACAGCTCCTACGAGCAGTACTTC. It specifies CSVRDSSYEQYF.